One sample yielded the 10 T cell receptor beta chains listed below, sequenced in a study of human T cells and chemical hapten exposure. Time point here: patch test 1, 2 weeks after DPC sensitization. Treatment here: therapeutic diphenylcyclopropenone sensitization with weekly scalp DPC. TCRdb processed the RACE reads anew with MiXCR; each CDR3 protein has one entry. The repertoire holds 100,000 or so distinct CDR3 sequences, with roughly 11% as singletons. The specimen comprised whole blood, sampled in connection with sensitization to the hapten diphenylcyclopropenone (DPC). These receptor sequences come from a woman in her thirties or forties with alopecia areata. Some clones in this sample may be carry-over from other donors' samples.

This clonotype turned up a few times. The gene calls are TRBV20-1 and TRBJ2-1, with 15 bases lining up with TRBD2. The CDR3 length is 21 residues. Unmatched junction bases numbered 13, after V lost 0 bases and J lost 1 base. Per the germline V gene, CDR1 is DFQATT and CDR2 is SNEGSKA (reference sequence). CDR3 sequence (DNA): TGCAGTGCTAGAGATGCGAGGGTGGGACTAGCGGGGGGTCGTTCCTACAATGAGCAGTTCTTC. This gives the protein CSARDARVGLAGGRSYNEQFF.

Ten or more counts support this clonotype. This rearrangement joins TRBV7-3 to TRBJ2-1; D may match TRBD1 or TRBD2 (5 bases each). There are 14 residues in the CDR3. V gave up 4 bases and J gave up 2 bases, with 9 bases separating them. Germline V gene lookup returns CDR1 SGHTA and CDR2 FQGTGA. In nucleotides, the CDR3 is TGTGCCAGCAGCTCGGGACCACCCTACAATGAGCAGTTCTTC. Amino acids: CASSSGPPYNEQFF.

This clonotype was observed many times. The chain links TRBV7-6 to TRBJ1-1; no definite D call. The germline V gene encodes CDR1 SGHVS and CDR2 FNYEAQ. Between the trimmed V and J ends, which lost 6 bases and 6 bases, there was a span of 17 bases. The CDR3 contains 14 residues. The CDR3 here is CASRAVYRSAEAFF. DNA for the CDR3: TGTGCCAGCAGAGCGGTCTACCGCTCAGCTGAAGCTTTCTTT.

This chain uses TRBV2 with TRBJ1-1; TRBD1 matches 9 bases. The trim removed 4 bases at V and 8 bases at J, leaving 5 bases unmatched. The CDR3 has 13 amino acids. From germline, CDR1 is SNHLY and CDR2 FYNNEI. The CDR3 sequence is CASSVGQGLEAFF. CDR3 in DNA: TGTGCCAGCAGTGTAGGACAGGGGTTAGAAGCTTTCTTT.

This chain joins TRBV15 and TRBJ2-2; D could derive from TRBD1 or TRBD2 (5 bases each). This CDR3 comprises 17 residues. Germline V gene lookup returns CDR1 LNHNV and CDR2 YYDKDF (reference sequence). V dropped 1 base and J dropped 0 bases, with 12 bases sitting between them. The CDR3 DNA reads TGTGCCACCAGCAGAGGTCCGGGACGGACGAACACCGGGGAGCTGTTTTTT. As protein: CATSRGPGRTNTGELFF.

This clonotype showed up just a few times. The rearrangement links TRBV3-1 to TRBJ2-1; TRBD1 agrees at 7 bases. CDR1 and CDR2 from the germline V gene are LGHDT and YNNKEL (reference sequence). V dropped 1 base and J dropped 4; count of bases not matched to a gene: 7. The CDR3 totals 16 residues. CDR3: CASSQVRGQPYNEQFF. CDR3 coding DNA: TGTGCCAGCAGCCAAGTCCGGGGACAGCCGTACAATGAGCAGTTCTTC.

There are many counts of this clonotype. The CDR3 nucleotides are TGTGCCAGCAGCCTATCCTTGTCAAGTAGCACAGATACGCAGTATTTT. This codes for CASSLSLSSSTDTQYF. J is TRBJ2-3 and V is TRBV11-2; the D is unclear. Germline V gene data show CDR1 as SGHAT and CDR2 as FQNNGV. The CDR3 length is 16 residues. V was clipped by 5 bases and J by 0 bases, with 15 bases between them.

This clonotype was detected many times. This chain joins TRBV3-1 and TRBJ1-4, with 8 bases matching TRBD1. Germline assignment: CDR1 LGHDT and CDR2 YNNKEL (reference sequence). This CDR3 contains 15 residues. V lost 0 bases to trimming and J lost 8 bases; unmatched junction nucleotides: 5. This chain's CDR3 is CASSQDVDRAEKLFF. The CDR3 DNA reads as TGTGCCAGCAGCCAAGATGTGGACAGGGCGGAAAAACTGTTTTTT.

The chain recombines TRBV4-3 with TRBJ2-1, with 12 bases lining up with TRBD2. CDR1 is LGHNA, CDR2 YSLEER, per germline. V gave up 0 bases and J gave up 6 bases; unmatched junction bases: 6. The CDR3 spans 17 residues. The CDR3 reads CASSQDGASGGANEQFF. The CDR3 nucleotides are TGCGCCAGCAGCCAAGATGGGGCTAGCGGGGGGGCCAATGAGCAGTTCTTC.

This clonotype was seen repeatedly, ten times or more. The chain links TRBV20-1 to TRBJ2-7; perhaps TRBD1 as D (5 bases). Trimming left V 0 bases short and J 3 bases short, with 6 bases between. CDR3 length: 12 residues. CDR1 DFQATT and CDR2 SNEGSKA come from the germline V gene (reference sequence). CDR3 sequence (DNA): TGCAGTGCTAGAGACGACAGCTACGAGCAGTACTTC. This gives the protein CSARDDSYEQYF.